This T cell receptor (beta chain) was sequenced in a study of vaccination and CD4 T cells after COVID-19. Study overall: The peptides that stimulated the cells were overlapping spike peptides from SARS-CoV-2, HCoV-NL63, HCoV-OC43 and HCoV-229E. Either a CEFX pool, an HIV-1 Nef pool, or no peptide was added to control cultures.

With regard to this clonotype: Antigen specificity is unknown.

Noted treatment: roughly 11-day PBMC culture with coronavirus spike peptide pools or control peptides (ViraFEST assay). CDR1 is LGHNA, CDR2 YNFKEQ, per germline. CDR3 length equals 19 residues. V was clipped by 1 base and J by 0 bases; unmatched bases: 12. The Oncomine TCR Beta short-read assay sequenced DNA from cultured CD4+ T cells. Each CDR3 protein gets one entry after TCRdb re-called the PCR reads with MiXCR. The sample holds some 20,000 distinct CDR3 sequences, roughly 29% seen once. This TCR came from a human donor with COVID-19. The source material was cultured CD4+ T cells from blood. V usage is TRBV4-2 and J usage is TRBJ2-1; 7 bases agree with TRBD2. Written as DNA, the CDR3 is TGTGCCAGCAGCCAAGGGAGGACTAGAGAGATTAGCTCCTACAATGAGCAGTTCTTC. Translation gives CASSQGRTREISSYNEQFF.